This TCR beta chain was obtained from a study of T cell responses to AZD1222 COVID-19 vaccine. Profiling relied on immunoSEQ multiplex PCR, and the TCRdb table lists in-frame clones only, not all of them. The profile shows more than 85,000 clones, approximately 89% of them singletons. Second-dose intervals near 4 or 12 weeks were combined. Note on this clone: The antigen remains undetermined.

The CDR3 runs 13 residues. V was cut by 4 bases and J by 7 bases, with 16 bases left in between. The V gene's germline CDR1 is SQVTM and CDR2 ANQGSEA. Study conclusions and caveats: After the peak T cell response, and only then, were repertoires sampled. Most donors were white British, females outnumbered males, and clonal diversity was possibly underestimated. Unmutated variant regions reportedly attract nearly half of all spike-specific TCRs.

Sequencing used peripheral blood, obtained 28 days after the second AZD1222 dose. The chain carries TRBV29-1 and TRBJ1-2, with no clear D. The sequence came from an adult who received the AZD1222 COVID-19 vaccine. DNA of the CDR3: TGCAGCGTTGCTCCGGGCTATCAAAGTGGCTACACCTTC. Amino acids: CSVAPGYQSGYTF.